This T cell receptor beta chain was sequenced for a study of cytomegalovirus exposure and HLA in healthy donors. Germline loops: CDR1 LNHDA, CDR2 SQIVND (reference sequence). The length of the CDR3 is 17 residues. Unmatched junction bases numbered 3, after V lost 3 bases and J lost 0 bases. Both 60 Vbeta primers and 13 Jbeta primers went into the PCR. Measured with immunoSEQ multiplex PCR; TCRdb has only the in-frame clones, and not every one. Of 130,000 to 150,000 clones in the sample, 73% are singletons; the top ten hold around 1.4%. Findings of the study overall: In a later analysis, HLA-associated TCR beta chains were more clonally expanded than equally common others. In a later analysis, HLA-C alleles had the fewest associated TCRs, DRB1 alleles the most.

Of note for this clone: Its antigen is as yet unknown.

The clonotype originates from a woman between 35 and 50 years old in good health and CMV-seronegative. The chain employs TRBV19 and TRBJ2-5; 14 nucleotides agree with TRBD2. The sequencing input was PBMCs. The CDR3 loop reads CASSMGTSGGYQETQYF. The CDR3 nucleotides read TGTGCCAGTAGTATGGGGACTAGCGGGGGATACCAAGAGACCCAGTACTTC. Looking up the rest from reference TRBV19 and TRBJ2-5 gives the full variable domain: DGGITQSPKYLFRKEGQNVTLSCEQNLNHDAMYWYRQDPGQGLRLIYYSQIVNDFQKGDIAEGYSVSREKKESFPLTVTSAQKNPTAFYLCASSMGTSGGYQETQYFGPGTRLLVL.